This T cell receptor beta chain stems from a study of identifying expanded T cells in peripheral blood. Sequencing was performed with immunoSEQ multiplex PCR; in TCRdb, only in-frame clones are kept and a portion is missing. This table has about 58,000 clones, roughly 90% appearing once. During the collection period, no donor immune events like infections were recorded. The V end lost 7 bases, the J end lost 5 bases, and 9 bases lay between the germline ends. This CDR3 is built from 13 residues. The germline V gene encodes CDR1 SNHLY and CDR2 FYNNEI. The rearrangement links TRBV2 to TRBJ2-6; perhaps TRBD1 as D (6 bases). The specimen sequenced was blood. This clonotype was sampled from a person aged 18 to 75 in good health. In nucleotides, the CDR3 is TGTGCCAGCAAGGGGACAAGGGCCAACGTCCTGACTTTC. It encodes CASKGTRANVLTF.